The 25 T cell receptor beta chains given below trace back to one sample, sequenced in a study of identical twins. TCRdb independently ran MiXCR on the 5' RACE reads; one entry per CDR3 protein. The sample lists about 890,000 distinct CDR3 sequences, approximately 13% occurring once. The same specimen was also included in a second study, on yellow fever vaccine responses in identical twins.

Source material: PBMCs. The receptors were sampled from a woman younger than 35 in good health.

The DNA of the CDR3 is TGCAGTGCTAGGCGGGACAGCAACAATCAGCCCCAGCATTTT. It translates to CSARRDSNNQPQHF. The chain has TRBV20-1 and TRBJ1-5, with 7 bases aligning to TRBD1. The CDR3 consists of 14 residues. Trimming removed 3 bases from V and 3 bases from J; junction bases left unmatched: 5. CDR1 and CDR2 from the germline V gene are DFQATT and SNEGSKA (reference sequence).

This clonotype was detected only a few times. The chain recombines TRBV7-9 with TRBJ1-5, with 12 bases that match TRBD1. Per germline, CDR1 SEHNR and CDR2 FQNEAQ (reference sequence). This CDR3 has 14 amino acids. V was clipped by 8 bases and J by 5 bases; unmatched bases: 4. The CDR3 here is CASGGQGAHQPQHF. CDR3 bases: TGTGCCAGCGGGGGACAGGGGGCGCATCAGCCCCAGCATTTT.

This clonotype showed up just a few times. The chain links TRBV15 to TRBJ2-1, with D unresolved. Germline V gene sequence: CDR1 LNHNV, CDR2 YYDKDF (reference sequence). Trimming took off 0 bases at V and 0 bases at J, with 6 bases between the two ends. There are 15 residues in the CDR3. The CDR3 spells CATSREKISYNEQFF. The CDR3 DNA follows: TGTGCCACCAGCAGAGAGAAGATCTCCTACAATGAGCAGTTCTTC. Based on the CDR3 plus reference TRBV15 and TRBJ2-1, the full variable domain is DAMVIQNPRYQVTQFGKPVTLSCSQTLNHNVMYWYQQKSSQAPKLLFHYYDKDFNNEADTPDNFQSRRPNTSFCFLDIRSPGLGDTAMYLCATSREKISYNEQFFGPGTRLTVL.

This rearrangement joins TRBV5-1 to TRBJ2-3; TRBD2 agrees at 15 bases. Germline V CDR1 and CDR2: SGHRS, YFSETQ. V shed 3 bases and J 2 bases; nucleotides not matched to a gene: 16. The CDR3 runs to 21 residues. In nucleotides, the CDR3 is TGCGCCAGCAGCTCCAGGGGGGGACTAGCGGGGGGCGGTGCTCCCACAGATACGCAGTATTTT. Its protein product is CASSSRGGLAGGGAPTDTQYF.

The chain joins TRBV20-1 to TRBJ2-3; D unresolved. Trimming cost V 2 bases and J 2 bases, with 20 bases left between them. The CDR3 extends over 17 amino acids. Germline CDR1 is DFQATT and CDR2 is SNEGSKA (reference sequence). The CDR3 loop reads CSARLSSGAPNTDTQYF. The CDR3, as DNA: TGCAGTGCTAGACTTTCTTCGGGCGCTCCTAACACAGATACGCAGTATTTT.

This clonotype came up a few times. This chain links TRBV24-1 with TRBJ2-5; D perhaps matches TRBD2 (7 bases). Germline CDR1 is KGHDR and CDR2 is SFDVKD. This CDR3 spans 17 amino acids. V lost 3 bases, J lost 4 bases, and 20 bases lay in between. CDR3 region: CATSDGASGGLGETQYF. CDR3 bases: TGTGCCACCAGTGATGGGGCATCCGGGGGGCTAGGAGAGACCCAGTACTTC.

V gene TRBV7-8 combines with J gene TRBJ2-1, with a possible D match to TRBD2 (6 bases). V shed 2 bases and J shed 2 bases, with 7 bases lying between them. The germline V gene has CDR1 SGHVS and CDR2 FQNEAQ. This CDR3 has 14 residues. CDR3 in amino acids: CASSLIAAYNEQFF. DNA for the CDR3: TGTGCCAGCAGCTTAATAGCGGCCTACAATGAGCAGTTCTTC.

This clonotype was detected a few times. This rearrangement joins TRBV5-1 to TRBJ2-5, with D perhaps matching TRBD1 (8 bases). The CDR3 contains 19 residues. V shed 1 base and J shed 5 bases, with 27 bases lying between them. Germline values: CDR1 SGHRS, CDR2 YFSETQ. CDR3 sequence (DNA): TGCGCCAGCAGCTTGCGGACAGGGAATACAGCGGGACCTCGGGAGACCCAGTACTTC. Translation gives CASSLRTGNTAGPRETQYF.

In this sample, this clonotype turned up many times. The V gene is TRBV7-9, the J gene TRBJ2-1, with a tentative D call TRBD2 (6 bases). Germline V gene sequence: CDR1 SEHNR, CDR2 FQNEAQ (reference sequence). The CDR3 spans 14 residues. V lost 5 bases and J lost 7, with 15 bases in between. CDR3 DNA: TGTGCCAGCAGCCCCCGGGGCGGGGTGAATGAGCAGTTCTTC. Translating it yields CASSPRGGVNEQFF.

This clonotype turned up a few times. The J gene is TRBJ2-3, the V gene TRBV5-1; 7 bases map to TRBD2. With V trimmed by 0 bases and J by 5 bases, 9 bases remained unmatched. The CDR3 sequence is 16 residues long. Germline V gene lookup returns CDR1 SGHRS and CDR2 YFSETQ. The CDR3 is CASSLAAGGTGDTQYF. CDR3 sequence (DNA): TGCGCCAGCAGCTTGGCCGCCGGGGGGACGGGAGATACGCAGTATTTT.

In regard to this clonotype: One end of the junction does not line up with germline, which may come from a read error. The chain employs TRBV3-1 and TRBJ1-4, with D unclear. The germline CDR1 and CDR2 sequences are LGHDT and YNNKEL (reference sequence). The CDR3 covers 19 residues. In DNA, the CDR3 is TGTGCCAGCACCCAATCCTTGCCTAGCCGCAGACCCCCTAATGAAAAACTGTTTTTT. Translating gives CASTQSLPSRRPPNEKLFF.

The chain employs TRBV20-1 and TRBJ2-1; 10 nucleotides line up with TRBD1. The CDR3 has 16 residues. Germline loops: CDR1 DFQATT, CDR2 SNEGSKA (reference sequence). Trimming took 2 bases from V and 3 from J; bases not matched to a gene: 7. CDR3: CSARIRQGAYYNEQFF. CDR3 in DNA: TGCAGTGCTAGAATAAGACAGGGGGCTTACTACAATGAGCAGTTCTTC.

This clonotype was counted only a few times. At one end the junction does not follow the germline gene, possibly because of a read error. The chain uses TRBV11-2 and TRBJ2-7; 8 nucleotides agree with TRBD2. This CDR3 contains 16 residues. Germline-derived CDR1 and CDR2 are SGHAT and FQNNGV. The CDR3 coding sequence is TGTGCCAGCAGATTAGAGGTCAGCGGGAGTTCCTACGAGCAGTACTTC. The encoded protein is CASRLEVSGSSYEQYF.

The gene calls are TRBV6-1 and TRBJ2-5; a possible D gene is TRBD1 (6 bases). This CDR3 has 13 residues. Germline lookup yields CDR1 MNHNS and CDR2 SASEGT. Trimming removed 7 bases from V and 2 bases from J, with 11 bases in between. The chain's CDR3 is CASNPGVQETQYF. Written as DNA, the CDR3 is TGTGCCAGCAATCCAGGGGTTCAAGAGACCCAGTACTTC.

This clonotype was seen ten or more times. This chain connects TRBV28 to TRBJ2-5; 9 bases map to TRBD1. The junction had 16 bases not matched to a gene; V was cut back by 4 bases and J by 10 bases. CDR1 is MDHEN, CDR2 SYDVKM, per germline. The length of the CDR3 is 16 residues. CDR3 DNA sequence: TGTGCCAGCAGTTACGCCGGGACAGGGTCCCTTGAGCGCCAGTACTTC. Amino acids: CASSYAGTGSLERQYF. Together with reference TRBV28 and TRBJ2-5, the CDR3 gives the full variable domain: DVKVTQSSRYLVKRTGEKVFLECVQDMDHENMFWYRQDPGLGLRLIYFSYDVKMKEKGDIPEGYSVSREKKERFSLILESASTNQTSMYLCASSYAGTGSLERQYFGPGTRLLVL.

V and J are TRBV20-1 and TRBJ1-6; perhaps TRBD1 as D (5 bases). V lost 4 bases to trimming and J lost 6 bases, with 19 bases between them. The germline gives CDR1 DFQATT, CDR2 SNEGSKA (reference sequence). The CDR3 totals 16 residues. CDR3 region: CSATTSGGGINSPLHF. In DNA form, the CDR3 reads TGCAGTGCTACTACCTCCGGTGGGGGAATTAATTCACCCCTCCACTTT.

This clonotype was seen more than once but under ten times. The chain joins TRBV4-1 to TRBJ1-2; tentatively, D is TRBD1 (5 bases). The CDR3 is 16 residues long. The V and J ends lost 4 bases and 1 base respectively, with 16 bases between them. Germline V gene lookup returns CDR1 MGHRA and CDR2 YSYEKL. CDR3 sequence reads: CASSRRGRDLNYGYTF. DNA for the CDR3: TGCGCCAGCAGCCGTCGTGGCAGGGACCTTAACTATGGCTACACCTTC.

In this sample, this clonotype turned up many times. V and J are TRBV12-3 or TRBV12-4 and TRBJ2-7; possibly TRBD1 for D (5 bases). CDR3 length equals 12 residues. V lost 8 bases, J lost 2 bases, and 10 bases lay in between. The CDR3 DNA follows: TGTGCCAGCGGCATAGGGGCCTACGAGCAGTACTTC. Residues: CASGIGAYEQYF.

This clonotype was detected ten times or more. This chain joins TRBV12-5 and TRBJ1-1; D gene uncertain. Germline CDR1 LGHNT, CDR2 FRNRAP. The V and J ends lost 2 bases and 3 bases respectively, with 10 bases between them. The CDR3 consists of 14 residues. The CDR3 DNA reads TGTGCTAGTGGTTTGCCCCCTCAATACACTGAAGCTTTCTTT. Its translation: CASGLPPQYTEAFF. Combining the CDR3 with reference TRBV12-5 and TRBJ1-1 gives the whole variable domain DARVTQTPRHKVTEMGQEVTMRCQPILGHNTVFWYRQTMMQGLELLAYFRNRAPLDDSGMPKDRFSAEMPDATLATLKIQPSEPRDSAVYFCASGLPPQYTEAFFGQGTRLTVV.

This clonotype was detected many times. The chain joins TRBV28 to TRBJ1-5, with 9 bases fitting TRBD1. The CDR3 runs to 15 residues. The V and J ends lost 7 bases and 0 bases, in that order; junction bases with no gene match: 4. Germline V gene lookup returns CDR1 MDHEN and CDR2 SYDVKM. The CDR3 nucleotides are TGTGCCAGCAAACTACAGGGGGCTAGCAATCAGCCCCAGCATTTT. Residues: CASKLQGASNQPQHF.

The chain links TRBV5-1 to TRBJ2-5; maybe TRBD2 (6 bases). Germline loops: CDR1 SGHRS, CDR2 YFSETQ. The V end lost 3 bases, the J end lost 5 bases, and 14 bases lay between the germline ends. The CDR3 consists of 14 residues. CDR3 nucleotide sequence: TGCGCCAGCAGCTCACGGGGGAAGGAGGAGACCCAGTACTTC. Translation gives CASSSRGKEETQYF.

This clonotype was seen repeatedly, ten times or more. The chain couples TRBV15 to TRBJ2-2; weak D call: TRBD1 (5 bases). V was pared by 3 bases and J by 2 bases, with 7 bases between. Germline-derived CDR1 and CDR2 are LNHNV and YYDKDF (reference sequence). The CDR3 is made up of 14 amino acids. CDR3 region: CATSSRANTGELFF. The CDR3 nucleotides read TGTGCCACCAGCAGCAGGGCAAACACCGGGGAGCTGTTTTTT.

This clonotype was picked up many times. The chain employs TRBV5-1 and TRBJ2-4; D assignment may be TRBD1 or TRBD2 (5 bases each). CDR3 size: 14 residues. V was trimmed by 3 bases and J by 7 bases, leaving 14 bases between them. Germline assignment: CDR1 SGHRS and CDR2 YFSETQ. CDR3 residues: CASSSQGEGNIQYF. For the CDR3, the DNA is TGCGCCAGCAGCTCGCAGGGAGAGGGCAACATTCAGTACTTC.

This rearrangement joins TRBV5-6 to TRBJ1-2; unclear D gene. The CDR3 runs to 13 residues. Germline lookup yields CDR1 SGHDT and CDR2 YYEEEE. Trimming shortened V by 5 bases and J by 4 bases, and 12 bases separated the two germline ends. The CDR3, as DNA: TGTGCCAGCAGTTCGACGATCCCCTATGGCTACACCTTC. Its translation is CASSSTIPYGYTF.

V gene TRBV27 combines with J gene TRBJ2-1; a weak D match, TRBD1 (7 bases). Per the germline V gene, CDR1 is MNHEY and CDR2 is SMNVEV (reference sequence). Trimming pared 5 bases from V and 8 bases from J, leaving 16 bases between. The CDR3 runs to 14 residues. CDR3 DNA sequence: TGTGCCAGCAGTCAGTTAGACAGGGAGGATGAGCAGTTCTTC. As protein: CASSQLDREDEQFF.